This is a list of T cell receptor beta chains from one sample in a study of cytomegalovirus exposure and HLA in healthy donors. The method was immunoSEQ multiplex PCR; TCRdb's version includes in-frame clones alone and lacks a portion of them. This sample carries 120,000 or so clones, 80% of them seen once, and the ten largest clones take approximately 10%. Sequencing was carried out using PBMCs. The receptor set was obtained from a man aged 30-40 years in good health and CMV-seropositive. The CDR3 runs from the conserved cysteine through the conserved F or W. Fields, in order: J gene, V gene, D gene, clone size, CDR3 DNA, CDR3 protein. The D gene is left open where the match is weak. Rows may omit the clone size; those that give it use once, few, many or a size class.

j_gene: TRBJ2-7
v_gene: TRBV27
d_gene: TRBD1
abundance: few
CDR3nt: TGTGCCAGCAGTTTATGGAAAGGACAGGGGGGATACGAGCAGTACTTC
CDR3aa: CASSLWKGQGGYEQYF

j_gene: TRBJ2-7
v_gene: TRBV6-1
d_gene: TRBD1
abundance: NA
CDR3nt: TGTGCCAGCAGTGAGCCCGGACAGGGGATGGGTTACGAGCAGTACTTC
CDR3aa: CASSEPGQGMGYEQYF

j_gene: TRBJ2-3
v_gene: TRBV5-1
d_gene: TRBD2
abundance: once
CDR3nt: TGCGCCAGCAGCTTGGGACTAGCGGGGGCCAGCACAGATACGCAGTATTTT
CDR3aa: CASSLGLAGASTDTQYF

j_gene: TRBJ1-3
v_gene: TRBV12-5
d_gene: NA
abundance: NA
CDR3nt: TGTGCTAGTGGTTTGTACGTCACGGGTGGAAACACCATATATTTT
CDR3aa: CASGLYVTGGNTIYF

j_gene: TRBJ1-2
v_gene: TRBV4-1
d_gene: NA
abundance: NA
CDR3nt: TGCGCCAGCAGCCAAGCCTTAACTCAATTCTATGGCTACACCTTC
CDR3aa: CASSQALTQFYGYTF

j_gene: TRBJ2-3
v_gene: TRBV7-3
d_gene: NA
abundance: NA
CDR3nt: TGTGCCAGCAGCCTGGGGGGGGCAGCAGCAGATACGCAGTATTTT
CDR3aa: CASSLGGAAADTQYF

j_gene: TRBJ1-5
v_gene: TRBV6-1
d_gene: NA
abundance: NA
CDR3nt: TGTGCCAGCAGTGATTGGGGGGATCAGCCCCAGCATTTT
CDR3aa: CASSDWGDQPQHF

j_gene: TRBJ1-4
v_gene: TRBV13
d_gene: TRBD1
abundance: NA
CDR3nt: TGTGCCAGCAGCTTTAGTGAGGACAGGGTCTTTGAAAAACTGTTTTTT
CDR3aa: CASSFSEDRVFEKLFF

j_gene: TRBJ2-5
v_gene: TRBV7-9
d_gene: TRBD2
abundance: NA
CDR3nt: TGTGCCAGCAGCTTGTCCTCTTGGGGGGGAGAGACCCAGTACTTC
CDR3aa: CASSLSSWGGETQYF

j_gene: TRBJ2-2
v_gene: TRBV5-1
d_gene: NA
abundance: NA
CDR3nt: TGCGCCAGCAGCTTGGCTTTAGACGGGGACACCGGGGAGCTGTTTTTT
CDR3aa: CASSLALDGDTGELFF

j_gene: TRBJ1-4
v_gene: TRBV27
d_gene: TRBD1
abundance: NA
CDR3nt: TGTGCCAGCAGTTTAACCGCTGGGACAGGGCCAACTAATGAAAAACTGTTTTTT
CDR3aa: CASSLTAGTGPTNEKLFF

j_gene: TRBJ1-6
v_gene: TRBV6-1
d_gene: NA
abundance: NA
CDR3nt: TGTGCCAGCAGTGAGGAGTACTATAATTCACCCCTCCACTTT
CDR3aa: CASSEEYYNSPLHF

j_gene: TRBJ2-1
v_gene: TRBV7-4
d_gene: TRBD2
abundance: NA
CDR3nt: TGTGCCGATAGGGGACTAGCGGGGGGCGAGCCATCTGACAATGAGCAGTTCTTC
CDR3aa: CADRGLAGGEPSDNEQFF

j_gene: TRBJ1-4
v_gene: TRBV7-3
d_gene: NA
abundance: NA
CDR3nt: TGTGCCAGCAGCGGCAGGGAAATTTGTAATGAAAAACTGTTTTTT
CDR3aa: CASSGREICNEKLFF

j_gene: TRBJ2-7
v_gene: TRBV4-2
d_gene: TRBD2
abundance: NA
CDR3nt: TGTGCCAGCAGCCAAGGGGACGGGGGGGCCGGGGGTGTCTACGAGCAGTACTTC
CDR3aa: CASSQGDGGAGGVYEQYF

j_gene: TRBJ1-1
v_gene: TRBV10-3
d_gene: NA
abundance: NA
CDR3nt: TGTGCCATCAGTGAGTCGGCAGGGGCCCGGAACACTGAAGCTTTCTTT
CDR3aa: CAISESAGARNTEAFF

j_gene: TRBJ2-4
v_gene: TRBV7-2
d_gene: NA
abundance: NA
CDR3nt: TGTGCCAGCAGCTTACGAAATCCAGGGTACGACACCTTACAGTACTTC
CDR3aa: CASSLRNPGYDTLQYF

j_gene: TRBJ1-2
v_gene: TRBV28
d_gene: NA
abundance: NA
CDR3nt: TGTGCCAGCAGTTTGGGGCAGCAGTATGGCTACACCTTC
CDR3aa: CASSLGQQYGYTF

j_gene: TRBJ2-1
v_gene: TRBV9
d_gene: NA
abundance: few
CDR3nt: TGTGCCAGCAGCCCAGGATACAATGAGCAGTTCTTC
CDR3aa: CASSPGYNEQFF

j_gene: TRBJ2-3
v_gene: TRBV19
d_gene: TRBD2
abundance: NA
CDR3nt: TGTGCCAGTAGTATCCTCACTAGCGGGGGCACAGATACGCAGTATTTT
CDR3aa: CASSILTSGGTDTQYF

j_gene: TRBJ2-5
v_gene: TRBV25-1
d_gene: NA
abundance: NA
CDR3nt: TGTGCCAGCAGCCTGGGAGGAGGTCGAGAGACCCAGTACTTC
CDR3aa: CASSLGGGRETQYF

j_gene: TRBJ2-7
v_gene: TRBV11-2
d_gene: NA
abundance: NA
CDR3nt: TGTGCCAGCAGCTTAACCTCGGACGAGCAGTACTTC
CDR3aa: CASSLTSDEQYF

j_gene: TRBJ2-1
v_gene: TRBV2
d_gene: TRBD1
abundance: NA
CDR3nt: TGTGCCAGCAGCCAACTGGGACAGGGTACGGTTGAGCAGTTCTTC
CDR3aa: CASSQLGQGTVEQFF

j_gene: TRBJ1-2
v_gene: TRBV30
d_gene: TRBD1
abundance: once
CDR3nt: TGTGCCTGGAGCCTCAACAGGGGGGGATACTATGGCTACACCTTC
CDR3aa: CAWSLNRGGYYGYTF

j_gene: TRBJ1-6
v_gene: TRBV15
d_gene: TRBD1
abundance: NA
CDR3nt: TGTGCCACCAGCAGAGATCTCTCAGGGGGCGCCTATAATTCACCCCTCCACTTT
CDR3aa: CATSRDLSGGAYNSPLHF

j_gene: TRBJ1-3
v_gene: TRBV5-4
d_gene: NA
abundance: NA
CDR3nt: TGTGCCAGCAGCTTGGCCGGCTCTGGAAACACCATATATTTT
CDR3aa: CASSLAGSGNTIYF